This record covers a single T cell receptor (beta chain). Its antigen is currently unknown. This sample is part of a study of a mutant IDH1 vaccine in newly diagnosed glioma. Study overall: Every participant had undergone radiotherapy, temozolomide, or both before, and most underwent both.

The time point is: week 5, during vaccination. Vaccinated patients received 300 ug of mutant IDH1 20-mer peptide per dose, with topical imiquimod. Each tumor in the donors was a new WHO grade 3 or 4 astrocytoma, IDH1-mutant and ATRX-lost. Profiling relied on immunoSEQ multiplex PCR, and the TCRdb table lists in-frame clones only, not all of them. The sample includes some 48,000 clones, approximately 78% seen only once; the top ten take under 2%. The length of the CDR3 is 13 residues. Germline V lookup: CDR1 SGHDT, CDR2 YYEEEE. V lost 0 bases to trimming and J lost 8 bases, with 11 bases between them. The source is a woman in her thirties or forties with glioma. This sample comprised PBMCs, obtained from a glioma patient whose treatment included an IDH1 peptide vaccine. The J gene is TRBJ1-2, the V gene TRBV5-6; D uncertain. The CDR3: CASSLELGSGYTF. The CDR3 nucleotides are TGTGCCAGCAGCTTGGAATTAGGGAGCGGCTACACCTTC.